This T cell receptor (beta chain) was retrieved from a study of identical twins. The study, taken as a whole, reports: Twin-shared out-of-frame alpha sequences were enriched for low generation probability.

TCRdb reanalysed the 5' RACE reads using MiXCR and keeps one entry per CDR3 protein. This table has roughly 280,000 distinct CDR3 sequences, roughly 9% appearing once. A remark on this clonotype: Its antigen remains unknown.

The CDR3 contains 15 residues. CDR1 is SEHNR, CDR2 FQNEAQ, per germline (reference sequence). J gave up 3 bases and V 1 base, and 6 bases lay outside the gene matches. These data are also associated with another study on yellow fever vaccine responses in identical twins.

This TCR was sampled from a woman under 30 in good health. The rearrangement links TRBV7-9 to TRBJ2-7; 7 bases agree with TRBD2. Sequencing used CD8+ T cells sorted from blood. The CDR3 loop reads CASSLGSGADYEQYF. In nucleotides, the CDR3 is TGTGCCAGCAGCTTAGGGAGCGGGGCCGACTACGAGCAGTACTTC.